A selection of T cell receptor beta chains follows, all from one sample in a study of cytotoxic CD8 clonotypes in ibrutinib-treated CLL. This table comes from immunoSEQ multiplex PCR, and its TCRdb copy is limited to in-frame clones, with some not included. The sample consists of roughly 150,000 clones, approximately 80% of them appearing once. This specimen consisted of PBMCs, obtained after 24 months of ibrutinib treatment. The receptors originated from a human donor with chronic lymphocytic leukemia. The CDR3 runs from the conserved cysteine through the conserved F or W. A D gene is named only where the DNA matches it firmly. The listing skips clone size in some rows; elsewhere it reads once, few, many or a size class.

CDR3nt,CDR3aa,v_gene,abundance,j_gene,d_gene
TGTGCCAGCAGCGTAGCTCCCGACAGGGGAGGCGAGCAGTACTTC,CASSVAPDRGGEQYF,TRBV9,-,TRBJ2-7,TRBD1
TGTGCCAGCAGTTACGGGGGGACTAGCGCGTACGAGCAGTACTTC,CASSYGGTSAYEQYF,TRBV6-5,-,TRBJ2-7,TRBD2
TGTGCCAGCAGTTACGGAGAGGCTAGCTACGAGCAGTACTTC,CASSYGEASYEQYF,TRBV6-5,few,TRBJ2-7,-
TGTGCCAGCAGCTACGGGACTAGCGGGGGGGCAGATACGCAGTATTTT,CASSYGTSGGADTQYF,TRBV13,-,TRBJ2-3,TRBD2
TGTGCCAGCAGTTCGGCCGACATTTGGGTCTATGGCTACACCTTC,CASSSADIWVYGYTF,TRBV28,-,TRBJ1-2,-
TGTGCCAGCTCACCGCAGGGGAGGCAAGAGACCCAGTACTTC,CASSPQGRQETQYF,TRBV18,-,TRBJ2-5,-
TGCGCCAGCAGCCCGGGACACCGGAATTCACCCCTCCACTTT,CASSPGHRNSPLHF,TRBV5-1,-,TRBJ1-6,-
TGTGCCAGTAGCCCTCAGCGGGGCATTCAGTACTTC,CASSPQRGIQYF,TRBV19,-,TRBJ2-4,TRBD2
TGTGCCAGCAGTGAATGGGGGCCCGGGGCTGAAGCTTTCTTT,CASSEWGPGAEAFF,TRBV2,-,TRBJ1-1,-
TGTGCCATCAGTGGTTCGAGGGAGGGAGGGATCACTGAAGCTTTCTTT,CAISGSREGGITEAFF,TRBV10-3,once,TRBJ1-1,-
TGTGCCAGCAGCTTAACGGCACAGGCGTCCTACGAGCAGTACTTC,CASSLTAQASYEQYF,TRBV7-2,-,TRBJ2-7,-
TGTGCCAGCAGTCTGACCCTACGAGGCTACACCTTC,CASSLTLRGYTF,TRBV28,-,TRBJ1-2,-
TGTGCCAGCAGCCGGGGGGGCCGGCAGCGCGACCTCTACGAGCAGTACTTC,CASSRGGRQRDLYEQYF,TRBV5-4,few,TRBJ2-7,TRBD2
TGCGCCAGCAGCCAAGGGGCAGGGCGGGACTCCTACGAGCAGTACTTC,CASSQGAGRDSYEQYF,TRBV4-3,-,TRBJ2-7,-
TGTGCCAGCAGTTTAGGGGTAGCCTTCGCTGAAGCTTTCTTT,CASSLGVAFAEAFF,TRBV27,-,TRBJ1-1,-
TGTGCCAGCAGCCCCCGGACAGGGGTTGGCTACACCTTC,CASSPRTGVGYTF,TRBV7-9,once,TRBJ1-2,TRBD1
TGCAGCGCCCGGGACAGGGTCAATGAGCAGTTCTTC,CSARDRVNEQFF,TRBV29-1,-,TRBJ2-1,TRBD1
TGTGCCAGCAGCGCGGACAGGTCCTACGAGCAGTACTTC,CASSADRSYEQYF,TRBV9,-,TRBJ2-7,TRBD1
TGTGCCAGTAGGCCTCGGACAGCCTCTGGGGAAAAACTGTTTTTT,CASRPRTASGEKLFF,TRBV19,-,TRBJ1-4,-
TGCGCCAGCAGCTTGTTTAGGGCGAACACCGGGGAGCTGTTTTTT,CASSLFRANTGELFF,TRBV5-1,-,TRBJ2-2,-
TGTGCCAGTAGTTGGTCCTTGGGCAGGGAGGGCGACGAGCAGTACTTC,CASSWSLGREGDEQYF,TRBV19,-,TRBJ2-7,TRBD2
TGTGCCAGCTCACCGCCCCCGAGCACTGAAGCTTTCTTT,CASSPPPSTEAFF,TRBV18,few,TRBJ1-1,-
TGTGCCAGCAGCTTAGACAGGGGGCACTACAATGAGCAGTTCTTC,CASSLDRGHYNEQFF,TRBV7-3,-,TRBJ2-1,TRBD1
TGTGCCAGCAGGATCAGAGGGACAGCGGGTGGCTACACCTTC,CASRIRGTAGGYTF,TRBV13,-,TRBJ1-2,TRBD1
TGTGCCAGCAGTGCCCCTGGTGCAGGGGAAACTGAAGCTTTCTTT,CASSAPGAGETEAFF,TRBV6-5,few,TRBJ1-1,-
TGTGCCAGCAGTTACGAGGCGTACGAGCAGTACTTC,CASSYEAYEQYF,TRBV6-5,-,TRBJ2-7,-
TGTGCCAGCAGCCGCGGGACCCCCGCCGGGGAGCTGTTTTTT,CASSRGTPAGELFF,TRBV13,-,TRBJ2-2,-